The entry that follows covers one T cell receptor (beta chain) sequence. Its target is unknown. Produced via immunoSEQ multiplex PCR; TCRdb's table is partial and in-frame only. The repertoire consists of approximately 640,000 clones, with 90% occurring once and the leading ten covering 30% to 40%. This specimen belongs to a study of shared clonotypes between healthy human individuals. Study context: Sampling drew on donors who were a couple of women and a few men aged 18 to 49.

Regarding the study as a whole: Deeper or shallower sequencing was expected to change how clonotypes are shared among donors. Compared with clonotypes that all four donors shared, non-shared clonotypes had lower generation probabilities.

Trimming left V 6 bases short and J 4 bases short, with 19 bases between. Germline CDR1 is SGHRS and CDR2 is YFSETQ. The CDR3 is made up of 15 amino acids. Sample: memory CD8+ T cells from PBMCs. Subset indicated: CD45RO+ cells pooled with CCR7-negative TemRA cells. The receptor was derived from a man between 18 and 29 years old in good health. Some clones in this sample may be carry-over from other donors' samples. The chain joins TRBV5-1 to TRBJ2-5; D call uncertain. CDR3 amino acids: CASTFMGQGRETQYF. DNA of the CDR3: TGCGCCAGCACCTTCATGGGCCAAGGTAGAGAGACCCAGTACTTC.